A single sample is the source of the 29 T cell receptor beta chains below, sequenced in a study of cytomegalovirus exposure and HLA in healthy donors. Profiling relied on immunoSEQ multiplex PCR, and the TCRdb table lists in-frame clones only, not all of them. Of roughly 98,000 clones listed, 87% are singletons. The sequenced sample consisted of PBMCs. Source of these receptors: a man younger than 35 in good health and CMV-seropositive.

This clone was seen a single time. The V gene is TRBV27, the J gene TRBJ2-3, with D perhaps TRBD1 (6 bases). The CDR3 sequence is 15 residues long. Germline CDR1 and CDR2: MNHEY and SMNVEV (reference sequence). With 7 bases removed from V and 0 bases from J, the gap between germline ends came to 14 bases. CDR3 amino acids: CASNIGQFSTDTQYF. The CDR3 bases are TGTGCCAGCAACATCGGACAGTTTAGCACAGATACGCAGTATTTT.

The chain links TRBV5-5 to TRBJ2-6, with D perhaps matching TRBD1 (5 bases). Trimming pared 7 bases from V and 2 bases from J, leaving 16 bases between. The CDR3 has 16 amino acids. The germline CDR1 and CDR2 sequences are SGHKS and YYEKEE (reference sequence). The CDR3 loop reads CASYPTRVAGANVLTF. The CDR3, as DNA: TGTGCCAGCTACCCGACCAGGGTTGCTGGGGCCAACGTCCTGACTTTC.

The DNA for the CDR3 is TGTGCCAGCAGTTCCGATCAGGGTCACTATGGCTACACCTTC. Translation: CASSSDQGHYGYTF. The rearrangement joins TRBV6-6 to TRBJ1-2, with TRBD1 as a possible D gene (5 bases). V gave up 4 bases and J gave up 3 bases, with 12 bases separating them. The germline V gene encodes CDR1 MNHNY and CDR2 SVGAGI (reference sequence). The CDR3 sequence is 14 residues long.

V is TRBV7-2 and J is TRBJ2-2; a weak D match, TRBD1 (5 bases). The CDR3 runs to 15 residues. V gave up 1 base and J gave up 6 bases, with 12 bases separating them. From germline, CDR1 is SGHTA and CDR2 FQGNSA. CDR3 in DNA: TGTGCCAGCAGCTTAGTAGTCCAGGGCTCCGGGGAGCTGTTTTTT. This sequence encodes CASSLVVQGSGELFF. The complete variable domain, with remaining parts taken from reference TRBV7-2 and TRBJ2-2, reads GAGVSQSPSNKVTEKGKDVELRCDPISGHTALYWYRQSLGQGLEFLIYFQGNSAPDKSGLPSDRFSAERTGGSVSTLTIQRTQQEDSAVYLCASSLVVQGSGELFFGEGSRLTVL.

The chain carries TRBV19 and TRBJ1-1; perhaps TRBD1 as D (5 bases). V shed 10 bases and J shed 5 bases, with 17 bases lying between them. The germline CDR1 and CDR2 sequences are LNHDA and SQIVND (reference sequence). The CDR3 has 13 amino acids. The CDR3: CATSRTRGTEAFF. The DNA for the CDR3 is TGTGCCACCTCGAGGACCCGGGGGACTGAAGCTTTCTTT.

This clone was detected only once. This chain connects TRBV7-3 to TRBJ2-3; TRBD2 matches 10 bases. The CDR3 totals 15 residues. Germline CDR1 SGHTA, CDR2 FQGTGA. Germline trimming cut 5 bases from V and 5 bases from J; bases unmatched to any gene: 7. In nucleotides, the CDR3 is TGTGCCAGCAGCCCCAGCGGGGGGGCCTTAGATACGCAGTATTTT. Its protein is CASSPSGGALDTQYF.

For the CDR3, the DNA is TGTGCCAGCAGCTTAAACAGCCAAGAGACCCAGTACTTC. Its protein is CASSLNSQETQYF. This sequence joins TRBV7-9 and TRBJ2-5; the D is unclear. This CDR3 region has 13 residues. The germline CDR1 and CDR2 sequences are SEHNR and FQNEAQ (reference sequence). Trimming stripped 2 bases from V and 1 base from J, with 5 bases between.

DNA for the CDR3: TGCGCCAGCAGTGAGCTGACAGGGAGAAGTGGCTACACCTTC. Encoded protein: CASSELTGRSGYTF. This chain uses TRBV10-1 with TRBJ1-2; 7 bases align to TRBD1. With 2 bases clipped from V and 7 bases from J, the junction kept 7 bases outside the gene matches. CDR1 is WNHNN and CDR2 is SYGVQD in the germline V gene (reference sequence). The CDR3 runs to 14 residues.

A single count supports this clone. The chain employs TRBV7-3 and TRBJ2-3, with TRBD2 matching over 7 bases. Germline CDR1 is SGHTA and CDR2 is FQGTGA. This CDR3 has 14 amino acids. J was trimmed by 4 bases and V by 2 bases; bases with no gene match: 3. In nucleotides, the CDR3 is TGTGCCAGCAGCTTACAAGCGGGGCCAGATACGCAGTATTTT. It codes for CASSLQAGPDTQYF. The variable domain in full, completed from reference TRBV7-3 and TRBJ2-3, reads GAGVSQTPSNKVTEKGKYVELRCDPISGHTALYWYRQSLGQGPEFLIYFQGTGAADDSGLPNDRFFAVRPEGSVSTLKIQRTERGDSAVYLCASSLQAGPDTQYFGPGTRLTVL.

The J gene is TRBJ2-2, the V gene TRBV9; 9 nucleotides line up with TRBD1. CDR1 is SGDLS and CDR2 is YYNGEE in the germline V gene. This CDR3 region has 18 residues. Trimming took 4 bases from V and 7 from J; bases not matched to a gene: 17. The CDR3 protein is CASSPTATGTGYSGELFF. Written as DNA, the CDR3 is TGTGCCAGCAGCCCAACCGCCACCGGGACAGGGTATAGCGGGGAGCTGTTTTTT.

The rearrangement links TRBV7-2 to TRBJ2-1, with 8 positions matching TRBD2. The CDR3 runs 14 residues. The V gene's germline CDR1 is SGHTA and CDR2 FQGNSA. Trimming took 4 bases from V and 5 from J; bases not matched to a gene: 4. The CDR3 sequence is CASSWTGGDNEQFF. CDR3 bases: TGTGCCAGCAGCTGGACGGGGGGGGACAATGAGCAGTTCTTC.

The V call is TRBV11-3, the J call TRBJ1-4; TRBD1 might be the D (6 bases). The germline gives CDR1 SGHNT, CDR2 YENEEA. CDR3 size: 14 residues. V lost 3 bases to trimming and J lost 8 bases, with 13 bases between them. The CDR3 protein is CASSFAGVGEKLFF. For the CDR3, the DNA is TGTGCCAGCAGCTTCGCAGGGGTGGGCGAAAAACTGTTTTTT.

V and J are TRBV5-1 and TRBJ1-2; no definite D call. Germline assignment: CDR1 SGHRS and CDR2 YFSETQ. The CDR3 length is 15 residues. V lost 0 bases to trimming and J lost 1 base, with 10 bases between them. CDR3 nucleotide sequence: TGCGCCAGCAGCTTGGTAGGAGCCAGTAACTATGGCTACACCTTC. Protein product: CASSLVGASNYGYTF.

The rearrangement links TRBV4-2 to TRBJ2-1; 9 bases match TRBD2. V gave up 0 bases and J gave up 5 bases; unmatched junction bases: 5. The CDR3 length is 16 residues. Germline CDR1 reads LGHNA; CDR2 reads YNFKEQ. The CDR3: CASSQEDGGGDNEQFF. CDR3 coding DNA: TGTGCCAGCAGCCAAGAGGATGGCGGGGGGGACAATGAGCAGTTCTTC.

V gene TRBV7-2 combines with J gene TRBJ2-3; 8 bases map to TRBD2. This CDR3 contains 16 residues. The J segment lost 2 bases and the V segment lost 0 bases, leaving 4 bases of the junction unmatched. Germline V CDR1 and CDR2: SGHTA, FQGNSA. The CDR3 coding sequence is TGTGCCAGCAGCTTAGCGTTTAGCGGGGTCACAGATACGCAGTATTTT. This encodes CASSLAFSGVTDTQYF.

The chain carries TRBV6-1 and TRBJ2-7; D gene uncertain. Germline CDR1 is MNHNS and CDR2 is SASEGT. With 3 bases removed from V and 2 bases from J, the gap between germline ends came to 11 bases. This CDR3 contains 14 residues. The CDR3 loop reads CASSEAGLPYEQYF. Here the CDR3 DNA reads TGTGCCAGCAGTGAGGCCGGGTTGCCCTACGAGCAGTACTTC.

The genes are TRBV7-2 and TRBJ2-3; D is unresolved. The CDR3 is made up of 14 amino acids. V lost 0 bases to trimming and J lost 0 bases, with 4 bases between them. Germline CDR1 and CDR2: SGHTA and FQGNSA. In DNA form, the CDR3 reads TGTGCCAGCAGCTTAGCTACTAGCACAGATACGCAGTATTTT. Residues: CASSLATSTDTQYF.

J is TRBJ2-2 and V is TRBV6-5; D unclear. CDR3 size: 15 residues. The germline V and J ends were trimmed by 3 bases and 4 bases, with 12 bases remaining between them. Germline CDR1 reads MNHEY; CDR2 reads SVGAGI. CDR3 amino acids: CASSYGSSGTGELFF. CDR3 nucleotides: TGTGCCAGCAGTTATGGGTCGTCGGGCACCGGGGAGCTGTTTTTT.

The chain uses TRBV2 and TRBJ2-7; D is possibly TRBD2 (6 bases). CDR3 size: 14 residues. Germline-derived CDR1 and CDR2 are SNHLY and FYNNEI. Trimming cost V 7 bases and J 3 bases, with 16 bases left between them. The CDR3 is CASTPAGGNYEQYF. The DNA for the CDR3 is TGTGCCAGCACCCCCGCCGGGGGAAACTACGAGCAGTACTTC.

V and J are TRBV19 and TRBJ2-4; no reliable D call. The germline CDR1 and CDR2 sequences are LNHDA and SQIVND (reference sequence). The length of the CDR3 is 14 residues. V shed 4 bases and J shed 10 bases, with 17 bases lying between them. The CDR3 DNA sequence: TGTGCCAGTAGTACACCGGTCGGAAGCGAGATTCAGTACTTC. The encoded protein is CASSTPVGSEIQYF.

The V gene is TRBV5-4, the J gene TRBJ1-1, with 9 bases that match TRBD1. V lost 4 bases, J lost 0 bases, and 7 bases stayed unmatched. CDR3 length: 16 amino acids. Germline V gene sequence: CDR1 SGHNT, CDR2 YYREEE (reference sequence). This CDR3 is CASSPGQGSVNTEAFF. As DNA, the CDR3 is TGTGCCAGCAGCCCCGGACAGGGGAGTGTGAACACTGAAGCTTTCTTT.

A remark on this clone: A junction boundary mismatches the germline segment, possibly from a read error. The chain employs TRBV7-9 and TRBJ2-1; D not resolved. This CDR3 spans 13 amino acids. Looked up from germline, CDR1 is SEHNR and CDR2 is FQNEAQ (reference sequence). The CDR3: CASSSILRAESIF. As DNA, the CDR3 is TGTGCCAGCAGCTCCATTTTAAGAGCTGAATCGATCTTC.

Only one count was recorded for this clone. The V gene is TRBV5-8, the J gene TRBJ2-5; 9 bases agree with TRBD1. This CDR3 has 17 amino acids. V shed 0 bases, J shed 3 bases, and the junction held 9 bases outside the gene matches. CDR1 and CDR2 (germline): SGHTS, YDEGEE. CDR3 residues: CASSLALWTGEKETQYF. DNA of the CDR3: TGTGCCAGCAGCTTGGCACTGTGGACAGGGGAGAAAGAGACCCAGTACTTC.

V is TRBV2 and J is TRBJ1-2, with 9 nucleotides matching TRBD1. The CDR3 spans 14 residues. CDR1 and CDR2 (germline): SNHLY, FYNNEI. V gave up 7 bases and J gave up 7 bases; unmatched junction bases: 10. The CDR3 protein is CASTLDRGGSGYTF. In DNA form, the CDR3 reads TGTGCCAGCACTCTGGACAGGGGAGGCTCTGGCTACACCTTC.

The chain recombines TRBV4-3 with TRBJ2-2; possible D gene TRBD1, 5 bases. This CDR3 comprises 14 residues. The ends were cut back, 0 bases at V and 7 bases at J, with 9 bases in the middle. CDR1 LGHNA and CDR2 YSLEER come from the germline V gene. CDR3 DNA sequence: TGCGCCAGCAGCCAAGATAGAAGGGGCGGGGAGCTGTTTTTT. Protein: CASSQDRRGGELFF.

The rearrangement joins TRBV6-5 to TRBJ2-7; maybe TRBD1 (5 bases). This CDR3 is built from 14 residues. Germline CDR1 is MNHEY and CDR2 is SVGAGI. Trimming removed 7 bases at V and 2 bases at J, with 15 bases between. CDR3 amino acids: CASNNRRDPYEQYF. The CDR3, as DNA: TGTGCCAGCAACAACCGCAGGGATCCCTACGAGCAGTACTTC.

The chain joins TRBV4-1 to TRBJ2-1; perhaps TRBD1 as D (6 bases). The CDR3 runs to 16 residues. Germline values: CDR1 MGHRA, CDR2 YSYEKL. V gave up 1 base and J gave up 8 bases, with 18 bases separating them. The CDR3 loop is CASSQGRQAWYHEQFF. The CDR3 nucleotides are TGCGCCAGCAGCCAAGGGAGACAGGCGTGGTACCATGAGCAGTTCTTC.

The rearrangement links TRBV5-1 to TRBJ2-2; D might be TRBD1 (6 bases). This CDR3 comprises 13 residues. The V end lost 7 bases, the J end lost 0 bases, and 7 bases lay between the germline ends. Germline CDR1 SGHRS, CDR2 YFSETQ. Here the CDR3 DNA reads TGCGCCAGCGGACAGACGAACACCGGGGAGCTGTTTTTT. Protein product: CASGQTNTGELFF.

The CDR3 spells CASSYLATQFTDTQYF. The CDR3 nucleotides are TGTGCCAGCAGTTACTTAGCGACCCAATTCACAGATACGCAGTATTTT. The rearrangement uses TRBV6-6 and TRBJ2-3, with a weak D call TRBD2 (5 bases). CDR1 is MNHNY and CDR2 is SVGAGI in the germline V gene (reference sequence). The CDR3 length is 16 residues. Deletions cut 1 base from V and 2 bases from J, with 13 bases between.